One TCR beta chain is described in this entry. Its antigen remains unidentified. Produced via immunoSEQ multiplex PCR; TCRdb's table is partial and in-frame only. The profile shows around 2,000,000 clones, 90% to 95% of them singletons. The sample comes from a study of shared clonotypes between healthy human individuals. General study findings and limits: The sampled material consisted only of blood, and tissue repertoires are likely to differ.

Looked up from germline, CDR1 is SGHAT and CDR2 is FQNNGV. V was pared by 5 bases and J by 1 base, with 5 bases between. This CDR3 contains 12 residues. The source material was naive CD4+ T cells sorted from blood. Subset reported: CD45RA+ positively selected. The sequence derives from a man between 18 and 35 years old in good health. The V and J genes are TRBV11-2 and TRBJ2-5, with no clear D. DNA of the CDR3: TGTGCCAGCAGCCTCCTCCAAGAGACCCAGTACTTC. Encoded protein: CASSLLQETQYF.